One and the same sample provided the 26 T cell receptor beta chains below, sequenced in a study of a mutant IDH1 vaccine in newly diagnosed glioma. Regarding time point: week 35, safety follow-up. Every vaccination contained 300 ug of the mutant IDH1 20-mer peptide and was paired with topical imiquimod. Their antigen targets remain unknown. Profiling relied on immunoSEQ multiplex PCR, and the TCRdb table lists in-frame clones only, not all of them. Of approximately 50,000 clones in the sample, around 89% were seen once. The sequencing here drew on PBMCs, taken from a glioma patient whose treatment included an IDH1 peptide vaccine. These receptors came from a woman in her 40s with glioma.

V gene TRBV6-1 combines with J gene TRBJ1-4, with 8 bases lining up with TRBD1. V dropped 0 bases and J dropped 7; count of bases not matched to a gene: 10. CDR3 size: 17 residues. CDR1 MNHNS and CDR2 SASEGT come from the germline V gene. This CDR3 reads CASSEARDRFGSEKLFF. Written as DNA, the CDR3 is TGTGCCAGCAGTGAAGCGCGGGACAGGTTTGGGTCTGAAAAACTGTTTTTT.

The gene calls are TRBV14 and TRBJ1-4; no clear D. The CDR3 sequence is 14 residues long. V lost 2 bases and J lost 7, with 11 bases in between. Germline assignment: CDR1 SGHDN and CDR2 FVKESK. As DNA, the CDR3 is TGTGCCAGCAGCCAATGGCTCTCGGCTGAAAAACTGTTTTTT. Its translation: CASSQWLSAEKLFF.

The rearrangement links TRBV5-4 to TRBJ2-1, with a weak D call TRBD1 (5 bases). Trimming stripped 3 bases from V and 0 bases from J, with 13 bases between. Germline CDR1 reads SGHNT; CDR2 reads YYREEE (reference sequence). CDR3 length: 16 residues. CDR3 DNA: TGTGCCAGCAGCTCATGGGGCGTTTACTCCTACAATGAGCAGTTCTTC. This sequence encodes CASSSWGVYSYNEQFF.

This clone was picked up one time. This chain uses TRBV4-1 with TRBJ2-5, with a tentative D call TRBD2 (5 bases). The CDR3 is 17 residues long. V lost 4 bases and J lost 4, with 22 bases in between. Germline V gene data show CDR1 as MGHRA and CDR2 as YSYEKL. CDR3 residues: CASSRQRSAEAVETQYF. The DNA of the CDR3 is TGCGCCAGCAGCCGCCAACGTAGCGCCGAGGCGGTAGAGACCCAGTACTTC.

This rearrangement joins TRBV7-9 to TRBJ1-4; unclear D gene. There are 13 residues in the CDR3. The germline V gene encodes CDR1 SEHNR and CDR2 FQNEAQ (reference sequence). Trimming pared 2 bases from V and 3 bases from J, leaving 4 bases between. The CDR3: CASSLSANEKLFF. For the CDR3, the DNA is TGTGCCAGCAGCTTATCAGCTAATGAAAAACTGTTTTTT. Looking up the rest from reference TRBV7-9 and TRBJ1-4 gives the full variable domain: DTGVSQNPRHKITKRGQNVTFRCDPISEHNRLYWYRQTLGQGPEFLTYFQNEAQLEKSRLLSDRFSAERPKGSFSTLEIQRTEQGDSAMYLCASSLSANEKLFFGSGTQLSVL.

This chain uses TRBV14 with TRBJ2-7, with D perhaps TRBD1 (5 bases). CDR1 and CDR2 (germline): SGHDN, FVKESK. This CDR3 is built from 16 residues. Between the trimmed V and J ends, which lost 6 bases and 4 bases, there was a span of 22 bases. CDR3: CASSLRGPLSLYEQYF. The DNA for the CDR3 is TGTGCCAGCAGTTTAAGGGGTCCGCTGAGTCTATACGAGCAGTACTTC.

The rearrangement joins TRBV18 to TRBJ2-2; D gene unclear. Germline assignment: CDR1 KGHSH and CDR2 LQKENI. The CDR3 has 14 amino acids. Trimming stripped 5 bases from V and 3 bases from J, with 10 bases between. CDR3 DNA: TGTGCCAGCTCAACCCGGGCGGACACCGGGGAGCTGTTTTTT. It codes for CASSTRADTGELFF.

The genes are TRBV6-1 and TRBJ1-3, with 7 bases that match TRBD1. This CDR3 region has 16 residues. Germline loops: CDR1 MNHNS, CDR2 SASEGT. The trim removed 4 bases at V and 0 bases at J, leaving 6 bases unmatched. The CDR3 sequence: CASSGGQSSSGNTIYF. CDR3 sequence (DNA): TGTGCCAGCAGTGGGGGACAGTCGAGCTCTGGAAACACCATATATTTT.

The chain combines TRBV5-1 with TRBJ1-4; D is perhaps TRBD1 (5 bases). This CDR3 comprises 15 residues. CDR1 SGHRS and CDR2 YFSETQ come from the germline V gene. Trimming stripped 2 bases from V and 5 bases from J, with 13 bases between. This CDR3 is CASSFLGDTNEKLFF. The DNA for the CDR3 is TGCGCCAGCAGCTTTTTGGGGGATACGAATGAAAAACTGTTTTTT.

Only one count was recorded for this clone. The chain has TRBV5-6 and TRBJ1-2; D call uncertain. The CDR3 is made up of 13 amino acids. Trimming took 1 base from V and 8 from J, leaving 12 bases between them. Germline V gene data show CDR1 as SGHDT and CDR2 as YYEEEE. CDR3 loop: CASSLRQTQGYTF. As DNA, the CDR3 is TGTGCCAGCAGCTTGAGGCAGACCCAGGGCTACACCTTC.

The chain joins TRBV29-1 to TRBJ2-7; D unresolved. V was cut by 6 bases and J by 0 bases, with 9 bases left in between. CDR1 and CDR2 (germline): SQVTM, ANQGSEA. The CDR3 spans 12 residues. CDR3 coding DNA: TGCAGCGTCGGACGGAACTCCTACGAGCAGTACTTC. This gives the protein CSVGRNSYEQYF.

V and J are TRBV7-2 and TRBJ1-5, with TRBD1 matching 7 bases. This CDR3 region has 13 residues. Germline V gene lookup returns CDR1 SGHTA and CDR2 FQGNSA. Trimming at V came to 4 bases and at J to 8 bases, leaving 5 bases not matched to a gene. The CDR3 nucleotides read TGTGCCAGCAGCTCAGACAGGGTTGAGCCCCAGCATTTT. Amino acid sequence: CASSSDRVEPQHF.

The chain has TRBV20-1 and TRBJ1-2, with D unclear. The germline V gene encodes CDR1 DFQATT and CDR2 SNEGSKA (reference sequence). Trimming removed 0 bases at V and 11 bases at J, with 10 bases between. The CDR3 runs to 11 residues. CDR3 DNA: TGCAGTGCTAGAGATTATCCGAATTACACCTTC. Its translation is CSARDYPNYTF.

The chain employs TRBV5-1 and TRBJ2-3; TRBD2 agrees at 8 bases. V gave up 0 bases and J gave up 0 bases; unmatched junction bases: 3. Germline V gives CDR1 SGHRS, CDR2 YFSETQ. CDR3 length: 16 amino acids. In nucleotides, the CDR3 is TGCGCCAGCAGCTTGGCCGGGGGGGGGAGCACAGATACGCAGTATTTT. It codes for CASSLAGGGSTDTQYF.

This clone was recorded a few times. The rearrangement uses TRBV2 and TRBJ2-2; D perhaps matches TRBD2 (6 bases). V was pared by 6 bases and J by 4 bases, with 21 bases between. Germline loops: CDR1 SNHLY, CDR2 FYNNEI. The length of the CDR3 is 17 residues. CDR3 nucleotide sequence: TGTGCCAGCAGGCCCCCTGGCGGGGAAGGTACCACCGGGGAGCTGTTTTTT. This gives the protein CASRPPGGEGTTGELFF.

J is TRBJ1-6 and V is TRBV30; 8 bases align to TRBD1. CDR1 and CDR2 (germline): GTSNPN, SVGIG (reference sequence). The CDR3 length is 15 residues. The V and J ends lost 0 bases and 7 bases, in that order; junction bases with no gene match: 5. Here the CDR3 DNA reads TGTGCCTGGAGTGTAAGGGCAGGGGGCAATTCACCCCTCCACTTT. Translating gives CAWSVRAGGNSPLHF.

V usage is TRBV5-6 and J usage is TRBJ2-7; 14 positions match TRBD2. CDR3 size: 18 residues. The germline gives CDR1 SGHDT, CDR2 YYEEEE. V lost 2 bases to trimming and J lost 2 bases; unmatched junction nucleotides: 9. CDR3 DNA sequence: TGTGCCAGCAGCTTACGACTAGCGGGGGGGCTATGGGCCTACGAGCAGTACTTC. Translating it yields CASSLRLAGGLWAYEQYF.

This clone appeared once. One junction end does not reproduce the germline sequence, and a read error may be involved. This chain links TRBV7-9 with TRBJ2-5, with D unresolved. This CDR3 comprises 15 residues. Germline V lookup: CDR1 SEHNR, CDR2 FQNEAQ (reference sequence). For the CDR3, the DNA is TGTGCCAGCAGCTTAGCGCTAACGAACCAGGAGACCCAGTACTTC. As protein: CASSLALTNQETQYF.

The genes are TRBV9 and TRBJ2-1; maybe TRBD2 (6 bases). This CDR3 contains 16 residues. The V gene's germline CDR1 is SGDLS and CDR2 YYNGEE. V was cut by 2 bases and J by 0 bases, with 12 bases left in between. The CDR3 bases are TGTGCCAGCAGCGTTAGCGGAGGGAGCTCCTACAATGAGCAGTTCTTC. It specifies CASSVSGGSSYNEQFF.

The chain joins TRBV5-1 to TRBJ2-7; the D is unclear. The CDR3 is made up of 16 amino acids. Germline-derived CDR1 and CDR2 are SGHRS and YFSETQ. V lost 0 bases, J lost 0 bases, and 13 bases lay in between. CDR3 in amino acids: CASSLASRSLSYEQYF. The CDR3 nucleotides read TGCGCCAGCAGCTTGGCCTCCCGGTCCCTCTCCTACGAGCAGTACTTC.

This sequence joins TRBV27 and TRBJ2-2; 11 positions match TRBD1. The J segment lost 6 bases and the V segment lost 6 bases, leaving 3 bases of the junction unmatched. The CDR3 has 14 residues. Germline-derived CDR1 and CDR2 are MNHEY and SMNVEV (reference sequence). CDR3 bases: TGTGCCAGCAGCTGGACAGGGGGCTCCGGGGAGCTGTTTTTT. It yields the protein CASSWTGGSGELFF.

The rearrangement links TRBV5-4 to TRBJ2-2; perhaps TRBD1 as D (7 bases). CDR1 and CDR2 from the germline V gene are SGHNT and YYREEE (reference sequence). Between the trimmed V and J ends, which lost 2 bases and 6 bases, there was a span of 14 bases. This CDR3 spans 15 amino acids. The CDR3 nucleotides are TGTGCCAGCAGCTTAACAGGGGCGGGACCCGGGGAGCTGTTTTTT. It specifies CASSLTGAGPGELFF.

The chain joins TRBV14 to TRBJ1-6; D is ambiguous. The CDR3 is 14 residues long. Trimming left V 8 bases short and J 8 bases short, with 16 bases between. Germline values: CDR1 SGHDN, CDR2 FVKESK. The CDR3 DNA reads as TGTGCCAGCCAAGCGGGGTCGGGTTATTCACCCCTCCACTTT. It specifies CASQAGSGYSPLHF.

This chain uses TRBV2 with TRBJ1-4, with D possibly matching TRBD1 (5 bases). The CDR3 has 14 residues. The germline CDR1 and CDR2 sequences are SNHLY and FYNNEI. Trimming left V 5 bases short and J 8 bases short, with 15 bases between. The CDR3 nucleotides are TGTGCCAGCAGTCTCCGGGACGGAGCAGAAAAACTGTTTTTT. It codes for CASSLRDGAEKLFF.

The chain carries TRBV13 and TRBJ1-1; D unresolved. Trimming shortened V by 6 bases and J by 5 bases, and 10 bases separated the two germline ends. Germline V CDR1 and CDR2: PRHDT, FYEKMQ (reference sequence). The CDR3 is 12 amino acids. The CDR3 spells CASRTGGTEAFF. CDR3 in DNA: TGTGCCAGCAGGACCGGAGGAACTGAAGCTTTCTTT.

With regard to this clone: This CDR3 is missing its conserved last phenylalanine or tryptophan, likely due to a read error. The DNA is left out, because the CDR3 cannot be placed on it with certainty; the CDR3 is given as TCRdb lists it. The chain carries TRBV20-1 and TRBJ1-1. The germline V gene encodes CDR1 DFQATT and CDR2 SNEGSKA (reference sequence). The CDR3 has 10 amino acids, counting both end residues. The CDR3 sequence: CSARGAQVSV.